The source of this T cell receptor (beta chain) is a study of T-cell reconstitution after alpha-beta-depleted transplantation in children. Study-wide findings and caveats: Some patients showed high day-60 TCRbeta diversity, which derived from surviving recipient T cells and thymic progenitors. One year post-transplant, T-cell counts and diversity were largely derived from T cells produced anew.

This clonotype was seen a few times. Its antigen is still unknown. The CDR3 has 15 amino acids. Losses at the gene ends were 7 bases for V and 1 base for J; bases not matched to a gene: 7. Unique molecular identifiers were used to barcode this TCRbeta library. TCRdb called the PCR reads again in MiXCR, with one record for every CDR3 protein. The sample has some 260,000 distinct CDR3 sequences, more than 20% seen once. The sample in question was PBMCs, mostly from graft donor cells, obtained 360 days after TCRalphabeta/CD19-depleted stem cell transplant. The rearrangement joins TRBV12-3 or TRBV12-4 to TRBJ1-5, with 7 nucleotides matching TRBD1. The TCR originated in a female patient between 2 and 10 years old who had a stem cell transplant for congenital amegakaryocytic thrombocytopenia, so the T cells may come from the graft donor. The CDR3 nucleotides are TGTGCCAGCAAACCGGGACAGAGGAGCAATCAGCCCCAGCATTTT. Translating gives CASKPGQRSNQPQHF.